Below, one T cell receptor (beta chain) is given with its context. The antigen is unknown. The CDR3 is made up of 15 amino acids. Germline CDR1 and CDR2: ENHRY and SYGVKD. In generating TCR beta cDNA, 5'RACE template switching with UMIs was used. TCRdb reanalyzed the 5' RACE reads and collapses them to one entry per CDR3 protein, without DNA. The sample totals 350,000 to 450,000 distinct CDR3 sequences; its top ten clones hold under 6.5%. The data are from a study of T cells expressing NK-cell markers. Study-wide results and caveats: In a handful of donors, dominant CD3+CD56+NKG2C+ clones formed about 1.0-7.5% of CD8+ cells.

This TCR came from a man aged 18-69 years in good health. The sequencing sample was made of blood T cells: a sorted CD56 or NKG2C T cell subset, CD4+ or CD8+ T cells, or bulk PBMC T cells (not recorded which). The chain employs TRBV10-3 and TRBJ1-2; checking the TCRdb D call of TRBD1 is not possible without DNA. CDR3: CAISDPTGAPYGYTF.